The 7 T cell receptor beta chains in this list originate from one sample, sequenced in a study of T cells in narcolepsy. The repertoire was sequenced with immunoSEQ multiplex PCR; TCRdb's copy has only in-frame clones and lacks some. Seen here are around 20,000 clones, 90% to 95% observed once, and the top ten hold less than 1.2%. Specimen: CD45RA- memory CD4+ T cells from PBMCs. These receptor sequences come from a human donor with narcolepsy.

The chain joins TRBV28 to TRBJ1-2; 8 bases agree with TRBD1. V lost 5 bases, J lost 3 bases, and 2 bases stayed unmatched. Germline loops: CDR1 MDHEN, CDR2 SYDVKM. The CDR3 has 13 amino acids. CDR3 region: CASSPGQDYGYTF. CDR3 bases: TGTGCCAGCAGTCCGGGACAGGACTATGGCTACACCTTC.

V and J are TRBV5-6 and TRBJ1-1; 10 positions match TRBD1. CDR3 size: 16 residues. Germline CDR1 is SGHDT and CDR2 is YYEEEE. V lost 4 bases to trimming and J lost 1 base; unmatched junction nucleotides: 7. The CDR3 region has the DNA TGTGCCAGCAGCCCCGACAGGGGGCGCGCGAACACTGAAGCTTTCTTT. This encodes CASSPDRGRANTEAFF.

The V gene is TRBV9, the J gene TRBJ2-5; D remains ambiguous. Germline loops: CDR1 SGDLS, CDR2 YYNGEE. V was trimmed by 0 bases and J by 5 bases, leaving 14 bases between them. The CDR3 length is 15 residues. Here the CDR3 reads CASSVGGNLGETQYF. In DNA, the CDR3 is TGTGCCAGCAGCGTAGGTGGAAACTTAGGGGAGACCCAGTACTTC.

In regard to this clone: At one of its ends the junction is not consistent with the germline gene, which may arise from a read error. The V and J genes are TRBV30 and TRBJ2-5, with D uncertain. The DNA end lines up better with TRBJ2-7; the J call may be wrong. The V gene's germline CDR1 is GTSNPN and CDR2 SVGIG (reference sequence). This CDR3 contains 13 residues. This CDR3 reads CARSAQPRYEQYF. DNA of the CDR3: TGTGCCCGGAGTGCCCAGCCCCGCTACGAGCAGTACTTC.

The chain carries TRBV14 and TRBJ2-5; 10 bases fit TRBD1. The end of the DNA is better explained by TRBJ2-7, so the J call may be wrong. Germline CDR1 reads SGHDN; CDR2 reads FVKESK. This CDR3 region has 13 residues. CDR3 residues: CASSARDRGEQYF. The DNA for the CDR3 is TGTGCCAGCAGCGCCCGGGACAGGGGCGAGCAGTACTTC.

This clone was seen only once. The chain uses TRBV20-1 and TRBJ2-7; a possible D gene is TRBD1 (5 bases). Germline CDR1 DFQATT, CDR2 SNEGSKA (reference sequence). Trimming took 6 bases from V and 4 from J, leaving 10 bases between them. This CDR3 comprises 11 residues. CDR3 amino acids: CSAPDIYEQYF. The CDR3 nucleotides are TGCAGTGCCCCGGACATTTACGAGCAGTACTTC.

The chain couples TRBV2 to TRBJ1-2; D is unclear. V lost 7 bases to trimming and J lost 3 bases, with 3 bases between them. Germline CDR1 and CDR2: SNHLY and FYNNEI. The CDR3 is made up of 10 amino acids. Here the CDR3 DNA reads TGTGCCAGCACCGACTATGGCTACACCTTC. It codes for CASTDYGYTF.